Listed here are 15 T cell receptor beta chains from one sample, sequenced in a study of response to subunit inactivated influenza vaccine. TCRdb passed the RT-PCR reads through MiXCR, listing each CDR3 protein once. The sample gives about half a million distinct CDR3 sequences, less than 8% of which show up once; 10% to 15% is in the top ten. This sample comprised PBMCs from blood, obtained less than 25 months after vaccination. The receptors were gathered from a man between 50 and 75 years old who received an inactivated influenza vaccine.

This clonotype was seen many times. This rearrangement joins TRBV7-8 to TRBJ2-2; 9 bases are shared with TRBD1. The germline CDR1 and CDR2 sequences are SGHVS and FQNEAQ. J lost 4 bases, V lost 6 bases, and 6 bases had no gene match. The CDR3 has 15 amino acids. The CDR3 loop reads CASRPGTGSTGELFF. CDR3 nucleotide sequence: TGTGCCAGCAGACCCGGGACAGGGTCCACCGGGGAGCTGTTTTTT.

In its sample, this clonotype was seen a few times. V usage is TRBV12-3 or TRBV12-4 and J usage is TRBJ1-1; the D is unclear. The CDR3 spans 12 residues. V shed 8 bases and J shed 0 bases, with 7 bases lying between them. The CDR3 spells CASDSMNTEAFF. CDR3 DNA: TGTGCCAGCGACTCGATGAACACTGAAGCTTTCTTT.

This clonotype appeared many times. V is TRBV6-5 and J is TRBJ1-1; D remains ambiguous. Germline CDR1 is MNHEY and CDR2 is SVGAGI. The CDR3 runs to 12 residues. V lost 6 bases and J lost 3, with 8 bases in between. CDR3 sequence: CASRELDTEAFF. The DNA of the CDR3 is TGTGCCAGCAGGGAACTGGACACTGAAGCTTTCTTT.

This clonotype was seen a few times. The V and J genes are TRBV15 and TRBJ2-3; unclear D gene. Germline V CDR1 and CDR2: LNHNV, YYDKDF (reference sequence). The CDR3 consists of 14 residues. The V and J ends lost 3 bases and 2 bases respectively, with 9 bases between them. In nucleotides, the CDR3 is TGTGCCACCAGCAGGAGCATGATCACAGATACGCAGTATTTT. Translating gives CATSRSMITDTQYF.

Notes on this clonotype: This may be a read error: a much more frequent sequence differs by one nucleotide. V is TRBV4-1 and J is TRBJ1-5; D is unresolved. Germline V gives CDR1 MGHRA, CDR2 YSYEKL. The CDR3 is 13 residues long. This CDR3 is CASNQDWDQPQHF. CDR3 sequence (DNA): TGCGCCAGCAACCAAGATTGGGATCAGCCCCAGCATTTT.

This clonotype was detected only a few times. The gene calls are TRBV10-3 and TRBJ2-7, with 7 bases aligning to TRBD1. V was clipped by 10 bases and J by 5 bases; unmatched bases: 8. This CDR3 has 12 amino acids. Looked up from germline, CDR1 is ENHRY and CDR2 is SYGVKD. The CDR3 loop reads CATRAGGDEQYF. The CDR3, as DNA: TGTGCCACAAGGGCAGGGGGAGACGAGCAGTACTTC.

This sequence joins TRBV6-2 or TRBV6-3 and TRBJ2-1; D ambiguous. The germline V and J ends were trimmed by 1 base and 5 bases, with 3 bases remaining between them. CDR1 MNHEY and CDR2 SVGEGT come from the germline V gene. The length of the CDR3 is 12 residues. CDR3 amino acids: CASSYFNNEQFF. As DNA, the CDR3 is TGTGCCAGCAGTTACTTCAACAATGAGCAGTTCTTC.

V and J are TRBV27 and TRBJ1-5; the D is unclear. The CDR3 covers 10 residues. Germline CDR1 is MNHEY and CDR2 is SMNVEV (reference sequence). Trimming stripped 7 bases from V and 7 bases from J, with 5 bases between. CDR3 sequence reads: CASIIQPQHF. CDR3 nucleotides: TGTGCCAGCATTATCCAGCCCCAGCATTTT.

The gene calls are TRBV24-1 and TRBJ2-3, with D tentatively TRBD2 (5 bases). There are 17 residues in the CDR3. Between the trimmed V and J ends, which lost 2 bases and 0 bases, there was a span of 14 bases. Germline V gives CDR1 KGHDR, CDR2 SFDVKD. This CDR3 is CATSDYARRSSTDTQYF. The CDR3 DNA reads as TGTGCCACCAGTGATTACGCCCGGAGGTCTAGCACAGATACGCAGTATTTT.

The gene calls are TRBV21-1 and TRBJ1-6; TRBD1 reflects the table's D call only, with no check against the DNA. TRBV21-1 is flagged as a pseudogene. The CDR3 has 20 amino acids. CDR3 loop: CASSKGLFRGRDTYNSPLHF. The CDR3 bases are TGTGCCAGCAGCAAAGGTCTTTTTAGGGGCAGGGACACATATAATTCACCCCTCCACTTT.

In regard to this clonotype: This may stem from a read error, because a much larger clone lies one nucleotide away. The chain joins TRBV11-2 to TRBJ2-2; no clear D. Germline V gives CDR1 SGHAT, CDR2 FQNNGV. This CDR3 is 15 amino acids long. Between the trimmed V and J ends, which lost 1 base and 5 bases, there was a span of 11 bases. As DNA, the CDR3 is TGTGCCAGCAGCTTAGTCGGGCTGAAGACCGGGGAGCTGTTTTTT. It yields the protein CASSLVGLKTGELFF. Full variable domain (remainder filled in from reference TRBV11-2 and TRBJ2-2): EAGVAQSPRYKIIEKRQSVAFWCNPISGHATLYWYQQILGQGPKLLIQFQNNGVVDDSQLPKDRFSAERLKGVDSTLKIQPAKLEDSAVYLCASSLVGLKTGELFFGEGSRLTVL.

This clonotype appeared a few times. The CDR3 here is CASSLLSGAGGETQYF. For the CDR3, the DNA is TGTGCCAGCAGCTTACTTAGCGGGGCTGGCGGAGAGACCCAGTACTTC. The J gene is TRBJ2-5, the V gene TRBV7-9; 8 nucleotides agree with TRBD2. The J segment lost 4 bases and the V segment lost 2 bases, leaving 9 bases of the junction unmatched. CDR3 length equals 16 residues. CDR1 SEHNR and CDR2 FQNEAQ come from the germline V gene (reference sequence).

This clonotype was seen ten or more times. The genes are TRBV7-3 and TRBJ2-3, with 7 bases that match TRBD1. The germline V gene has CDR1 SGHTA and CDR2 FQGTGA. V shed 4 bases and J 4 bases; nucleotides not matched to a gene: 5. CDR3 size: 14 residues. The chain's CDR3 is CASSSLQGPDTQYF. In DNA, the CDR3 is TGTGCCAGCAGCTCACTACAGGGGCCAGATACGCAGTATTTT.

This clonotype was observed a handful of times. Relative to the germline gene, one junction end is altered; a read error may explain this. The CDR3 protein is CASSLGTSQSTDTQYF. Here the CDR3 DNA reads TGTGCTAGCAGCTTAGGTACCTCCCAAAGCACAGATACGCAGTATTTT. The chain links TRBV7-7 to TRBJ2-3; D is unclear. This CDR3 spans 16 amino acids. Germline CDR1 and CDR2: SSHAT and FNYEAQ (reference sequence).

The chain uses TRBV20-1 and TRBJ2-7; possible D gene TRBD1, 8 bases. CDR1 and CDR2 (germline): DFQATT, SNEGSKA (reference sequence). This CDR3 is 14 amino acids long. Trimming left V 4 bases short and J 0 bases short, with 13 bases between. The CDR3 reads CSATTGGVSYEQYF. DNA of the CDR3: TGCAGTGCTACAACAGGGGGGGTCTCCTACGAGCAGTACTTC.